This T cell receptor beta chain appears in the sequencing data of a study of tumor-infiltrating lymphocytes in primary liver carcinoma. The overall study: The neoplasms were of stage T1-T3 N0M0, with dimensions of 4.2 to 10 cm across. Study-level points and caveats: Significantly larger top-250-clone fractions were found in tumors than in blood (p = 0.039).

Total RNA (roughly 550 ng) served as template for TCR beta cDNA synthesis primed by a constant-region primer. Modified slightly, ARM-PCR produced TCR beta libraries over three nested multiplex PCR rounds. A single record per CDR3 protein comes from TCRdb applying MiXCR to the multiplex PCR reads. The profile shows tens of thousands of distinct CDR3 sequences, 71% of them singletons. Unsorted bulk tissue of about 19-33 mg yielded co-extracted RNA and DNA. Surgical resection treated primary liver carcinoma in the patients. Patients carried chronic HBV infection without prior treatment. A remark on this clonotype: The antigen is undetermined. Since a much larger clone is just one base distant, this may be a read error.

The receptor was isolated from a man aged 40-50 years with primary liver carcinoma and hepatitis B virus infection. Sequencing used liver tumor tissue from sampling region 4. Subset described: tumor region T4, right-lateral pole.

The CDR3 loop reads CAISRTRDYSYEQYF. The CDR3 DNA sequence: TGTGCCATCAGTCGGACCCGGGACTACTCCTACGAGCAGTACTTC. The genes are TRBV5-6 and TRBJ2-7; the match to TRBD2 covers 7 bases. Germline trimming cut 9 bases from V and 0 bases from J; bases unmatched to any gene: 12. This CDR3 has 15 amino acids. From germline, CDR1 is SGHDT and CDR2 YYEEEE.